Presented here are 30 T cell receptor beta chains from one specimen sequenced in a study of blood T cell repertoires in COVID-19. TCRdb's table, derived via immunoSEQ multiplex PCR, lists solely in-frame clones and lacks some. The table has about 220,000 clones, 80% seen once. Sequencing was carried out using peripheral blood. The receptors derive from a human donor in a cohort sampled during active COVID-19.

The CDR3 spells CASSPGQMLNYGYTF. The CDR3 DNA sequence: TGCGCCAGCAGCCCCGGACAGATGCTCAACTATGGCTACACCTTC. The chain carries TRBV10-2 and TRBJ1-2; maybe TRBD1 (6 bases). This CDR3 spans 15 amino acids. V shed 6 bases and J shed 2 bases, with 16 bases lying between them. CDR1 is WSHSY, CDR2 SAAADI, per germline.

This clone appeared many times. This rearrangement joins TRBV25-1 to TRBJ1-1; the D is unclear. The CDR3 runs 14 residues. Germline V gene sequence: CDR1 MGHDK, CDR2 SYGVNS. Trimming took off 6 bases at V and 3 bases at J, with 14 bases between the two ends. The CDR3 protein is CASSPMGRDTEAFF. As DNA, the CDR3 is TGTGCCAGCAGCCCCATGGGTCGGGACACTGAAGCTTTCTTT.

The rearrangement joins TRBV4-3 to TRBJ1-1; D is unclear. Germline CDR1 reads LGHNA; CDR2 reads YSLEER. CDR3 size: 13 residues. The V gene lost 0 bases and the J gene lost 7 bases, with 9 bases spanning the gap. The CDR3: CASSQDLMSEAFF. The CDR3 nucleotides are TGCGCCAGCAGCCAAGATCTGATGAGTGAAGCTTTCTTT.

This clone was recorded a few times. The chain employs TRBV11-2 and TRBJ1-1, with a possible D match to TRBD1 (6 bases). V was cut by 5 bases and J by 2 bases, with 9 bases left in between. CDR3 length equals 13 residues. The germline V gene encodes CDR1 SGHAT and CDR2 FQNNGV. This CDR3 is CASSKQGNTEAFF. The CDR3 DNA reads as TGTGCCAGCAGCAAACAGGGTAACACTGAAGCTTTCTTT.

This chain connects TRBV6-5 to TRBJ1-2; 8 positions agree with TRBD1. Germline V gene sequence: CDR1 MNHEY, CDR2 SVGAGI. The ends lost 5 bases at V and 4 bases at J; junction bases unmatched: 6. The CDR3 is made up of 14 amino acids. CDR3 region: CASSQGAGSYGYTF. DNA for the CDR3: TGTGCCAGCAGTCAGGGGGCAGGCAGCTATGGCTACACCTTC.

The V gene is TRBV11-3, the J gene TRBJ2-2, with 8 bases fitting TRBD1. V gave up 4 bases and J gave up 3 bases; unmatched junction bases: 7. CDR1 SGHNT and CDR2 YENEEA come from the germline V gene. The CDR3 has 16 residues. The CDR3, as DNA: TGTGCCAGCAGCTCCCGGACAGGGAGGCACACCGGGGAGCTGTTTTTT. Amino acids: CASSSRTGRHTGELFF.

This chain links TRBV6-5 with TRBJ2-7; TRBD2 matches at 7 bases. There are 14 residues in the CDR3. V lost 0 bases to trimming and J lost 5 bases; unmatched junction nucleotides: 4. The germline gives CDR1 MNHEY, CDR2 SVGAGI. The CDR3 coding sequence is TGTGCCAGCAGTTACTCGGCGGGAGTGGACGAGCAGTACTTC. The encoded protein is CASSYSAGVDEQYF.

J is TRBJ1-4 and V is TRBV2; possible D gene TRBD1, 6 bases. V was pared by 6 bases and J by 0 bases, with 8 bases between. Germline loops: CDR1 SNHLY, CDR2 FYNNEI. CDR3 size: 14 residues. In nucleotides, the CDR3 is TGTGCCAGCAGATGGACAGCAACTAATGAAAAACTGTTTTTT. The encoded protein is CASRWTATNEKLFF.

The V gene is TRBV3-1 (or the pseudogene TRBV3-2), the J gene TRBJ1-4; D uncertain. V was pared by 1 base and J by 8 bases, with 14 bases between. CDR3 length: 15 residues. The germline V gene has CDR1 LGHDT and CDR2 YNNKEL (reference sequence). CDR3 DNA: TGTGCCAGCAGCCAAGTACCACTGGGAGGGGAAAAACTGTTTTTT. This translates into CASSQVPLGGEKLFF.

This chain's CDR3 is CASSPIPLTASGNTIYF. CDR3 DNA sequence: TGTGCCAGCTCACCAATTCCCTTGACAGCCTCTGGAAACACCATATATTTT. The V call is TRBV18, the J call TRBJ1-3, with D maybe TRBD1 (5 bases). CDR3 size: 17 residues. V shed 2 bases and J shed 0 bases, with 14 bases lying between them. The germline V gene has CDR1 KGHSH and CDR2 LQKENI.

CDR3: CATSDNRGGEQFF. DNA of the CDR3: TGTGCCACCAGTGACAACCGGGGTGGCGAGCAGTTCTTC. The gene calls are TRBV24-1 and TRBJ2-1, with D perhaps TRBD2 (5 bases). The V gene's germline CDR1 is KGHDR and CDR2 SFDVKD. V was clipped by 4 bases and J by 10 bases, with 13 bases between them. The CDR3 loop spans 13 amino acids.

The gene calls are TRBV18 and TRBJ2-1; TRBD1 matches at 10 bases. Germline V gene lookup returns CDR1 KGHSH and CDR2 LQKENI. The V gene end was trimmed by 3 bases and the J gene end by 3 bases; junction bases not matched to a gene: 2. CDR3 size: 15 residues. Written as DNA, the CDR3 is TGTGCCAGCTCACCGGGACAGGGGATCTACAATGAGCAGTTCTTC. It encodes CASSPGQGIYNEQFF.

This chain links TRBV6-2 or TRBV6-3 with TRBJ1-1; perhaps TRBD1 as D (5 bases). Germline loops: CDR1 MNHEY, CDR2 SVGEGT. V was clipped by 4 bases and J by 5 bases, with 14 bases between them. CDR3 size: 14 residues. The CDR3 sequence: CASSFQGSGTEAFF. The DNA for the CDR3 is TGTGCCAGCAGTTTTCAGGGTAGCGGAACTGAAGCTTTCTTT.

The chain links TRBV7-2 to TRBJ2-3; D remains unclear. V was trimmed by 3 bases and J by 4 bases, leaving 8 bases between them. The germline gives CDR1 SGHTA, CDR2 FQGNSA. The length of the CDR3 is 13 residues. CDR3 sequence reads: CASSFIRADTQYF. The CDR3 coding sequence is TGTGCCAGCAGCTTTATCCGGGCAGATACGCAGTATTTT.

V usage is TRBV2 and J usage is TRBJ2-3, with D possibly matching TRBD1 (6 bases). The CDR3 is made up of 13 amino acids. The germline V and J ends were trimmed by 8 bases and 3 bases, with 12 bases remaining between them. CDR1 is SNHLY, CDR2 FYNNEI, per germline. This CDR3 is CASRGGRTDTQYF. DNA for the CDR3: TGTGCCAGCCGTGGGGGCCGAACAGATACGCAGTATTTT.

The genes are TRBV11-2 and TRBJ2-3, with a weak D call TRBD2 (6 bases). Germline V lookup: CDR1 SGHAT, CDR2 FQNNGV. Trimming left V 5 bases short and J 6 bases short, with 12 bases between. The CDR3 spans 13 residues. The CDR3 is CASSPAGGDTQYF. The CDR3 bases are TGTGCCAGCAGCCCAGCGGGTGGGGATACGCAGTATTTT. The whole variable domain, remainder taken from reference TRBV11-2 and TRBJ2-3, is EAGVAQSPRYKIIEKRQSVAFWCNPISGHATLYWYQQILGQGPKLLIQFQNNGVVDDSQLPKDRFSAERLKGVDSTLKIQPAKLEDSAVYLCASSPAGGDTQYFGPGTRLTVL.

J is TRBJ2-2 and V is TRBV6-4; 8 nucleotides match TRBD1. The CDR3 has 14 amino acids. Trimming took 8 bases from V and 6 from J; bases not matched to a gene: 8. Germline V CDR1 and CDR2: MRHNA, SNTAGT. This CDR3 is CASGRDRRAGELFF. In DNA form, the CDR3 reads TGTGCCAGCGGCCGGGACAGGAGGGCCGGGGAGCTGTTTTTT.

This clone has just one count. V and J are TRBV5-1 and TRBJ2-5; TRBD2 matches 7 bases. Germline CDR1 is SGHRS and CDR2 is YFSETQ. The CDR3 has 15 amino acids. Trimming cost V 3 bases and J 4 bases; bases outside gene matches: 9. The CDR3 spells CASSSLTSIGETQYF. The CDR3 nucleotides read TGCGCCAGCAGCTCCTTGACTAGCATAGGAGAGACCCAGTACTTC. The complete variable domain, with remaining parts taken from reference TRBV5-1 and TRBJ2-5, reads KAGVTQTPRYLIKTRGQQVTLSCSPISGHRSVSWYQQTPGQGLQFLFEYFSETQRNKGNFPGRFSGRQFSNSRSEMNVSTLELGDSALYLCASSSLTSIGETQYFGPGTRLLVL.

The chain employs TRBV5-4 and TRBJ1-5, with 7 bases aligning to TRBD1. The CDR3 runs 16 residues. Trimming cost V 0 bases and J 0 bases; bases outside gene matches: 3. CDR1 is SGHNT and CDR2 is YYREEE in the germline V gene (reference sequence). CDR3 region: CASSLGGQYSNQPQHF. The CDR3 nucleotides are TGTGCCAGCAGCTTGGGGGGACAGTATAGCAATCAGCCCCAGCATTTT.

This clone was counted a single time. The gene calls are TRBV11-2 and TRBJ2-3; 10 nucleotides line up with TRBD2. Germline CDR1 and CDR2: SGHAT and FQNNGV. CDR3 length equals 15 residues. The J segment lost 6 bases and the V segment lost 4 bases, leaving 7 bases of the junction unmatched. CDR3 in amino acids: CASSSTSGFVDTQYF. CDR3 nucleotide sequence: TGTGCCAGCAGCTCGACTAGCGGGTTTGTGGATACGCAGTATTTT.

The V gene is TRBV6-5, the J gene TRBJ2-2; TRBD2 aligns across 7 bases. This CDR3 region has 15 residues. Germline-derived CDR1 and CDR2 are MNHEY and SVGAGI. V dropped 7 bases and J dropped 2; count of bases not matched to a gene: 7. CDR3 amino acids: CASNSGGHNTGELFF. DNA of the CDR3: TGTGCCAGCAATTCGGGGGGTCATAACACCGGGGAGCTGTTTTTT.

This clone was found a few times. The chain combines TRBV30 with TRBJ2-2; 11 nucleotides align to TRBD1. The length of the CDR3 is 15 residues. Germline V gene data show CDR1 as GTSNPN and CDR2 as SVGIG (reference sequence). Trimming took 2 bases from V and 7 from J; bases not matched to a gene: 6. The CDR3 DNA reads TGTGCCTGGAGTAAGGGACAGGGGGATGGCGGGGAGCTGTTTTTT. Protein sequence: CAWSKGQGDGGELFF.

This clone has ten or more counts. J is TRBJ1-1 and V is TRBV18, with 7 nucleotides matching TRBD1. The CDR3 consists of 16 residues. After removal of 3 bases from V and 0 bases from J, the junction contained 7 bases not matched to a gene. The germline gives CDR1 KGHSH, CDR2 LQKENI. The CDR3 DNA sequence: TGTGCCAGCTCACCCAAGACAGGGAACATGAACACTGAAGCTTTCTTT. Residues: CASSPKTGNMNTEAFF.

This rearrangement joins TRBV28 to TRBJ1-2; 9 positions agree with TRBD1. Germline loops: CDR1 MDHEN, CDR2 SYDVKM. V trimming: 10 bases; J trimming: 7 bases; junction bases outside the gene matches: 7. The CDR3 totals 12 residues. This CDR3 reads CATTTGGRGYTF. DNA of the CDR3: TGTGCCACCACAACAGGGGGCCGTGGCTACACCTTC.

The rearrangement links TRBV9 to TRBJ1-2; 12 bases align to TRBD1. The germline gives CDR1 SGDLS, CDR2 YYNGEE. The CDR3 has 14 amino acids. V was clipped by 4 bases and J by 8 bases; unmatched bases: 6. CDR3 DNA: TGTGCCAGCAGCTTGGGACAGGGGGCGTCAGGCTACACCTTC. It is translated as CASSLGQGASGYTF. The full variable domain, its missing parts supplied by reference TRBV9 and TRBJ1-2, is DSGVTQTPKHLITATGQRVTLRCSPRSGDLSVYWYQQSLDQGLQFLIQYYNGEERAKGNILERFSAQQFPDLHSELNLSSLELGDSALYFCASSLGQGASGYTFGSGTRLTVV.

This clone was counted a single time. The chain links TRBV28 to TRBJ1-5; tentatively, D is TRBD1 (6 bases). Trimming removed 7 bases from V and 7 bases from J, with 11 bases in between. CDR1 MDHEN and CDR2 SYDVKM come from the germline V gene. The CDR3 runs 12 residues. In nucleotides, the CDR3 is TGTGCCAGCACGCAGGGGCCCCAGCCCCAGCATTTT. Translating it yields CASTQGPQPQHF. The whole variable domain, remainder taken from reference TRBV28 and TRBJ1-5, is DVKVTQSSRYLVKRTGEKVFLECVQDMDHENMFWYRQDPGLGLRLIYFSYDVKMKEKGDIPEGYSVSREKKERFSLILESASTNQTSMYLCASTQGPQPQHFGDGTRLSIL.

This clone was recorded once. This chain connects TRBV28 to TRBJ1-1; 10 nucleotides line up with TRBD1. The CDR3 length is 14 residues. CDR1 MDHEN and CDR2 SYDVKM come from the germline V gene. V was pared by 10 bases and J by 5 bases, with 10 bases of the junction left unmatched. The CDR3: CATHPGQGWTEAFF. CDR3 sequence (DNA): TGTGCCACCCACCCGGGACAGGGGTGGACTGAAGCTTTCTTT.

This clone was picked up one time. CDR3 nucleotide sequence: TGTGCCAGCAGCACGCGGTGGCGGGGCGGGGTAAGGAATGAGCAGTTCTTC. It encodes CASSTRWRGGVRNEQFF. The chain couples TRBV13 to TRBJ2-1; maybe TRBD2 (6 bases). CDR3 size: 17 residues. Trimming shortened V by 5 bases and J by 7 bases, and 24 bases separated the two germline ends. The germline gives CDR1 PRHDT, CDR2 FYEKMQ (reference sequence). The full variable domain, with the rest looked up from reference TRBV13 and TRBJ2-1, is AAGVIQSPRHLIKEKRETATLKCYPIPRHDTVYWYQQGPGQDPQFLISFYEKMQSDKGSIPDRFSAQQFSDYHSELNMSSLELGDSALYFCASSTRWRGGVRNEQFFGPGTRLTVL.

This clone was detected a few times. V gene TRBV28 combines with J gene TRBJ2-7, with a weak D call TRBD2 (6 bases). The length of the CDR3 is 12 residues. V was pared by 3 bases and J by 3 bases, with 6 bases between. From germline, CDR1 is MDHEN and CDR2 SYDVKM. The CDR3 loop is CASSLGGYEQYF. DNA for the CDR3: TGTGCCAGCAGTTTGGGGGGCTACGAGCAGTACTTC.

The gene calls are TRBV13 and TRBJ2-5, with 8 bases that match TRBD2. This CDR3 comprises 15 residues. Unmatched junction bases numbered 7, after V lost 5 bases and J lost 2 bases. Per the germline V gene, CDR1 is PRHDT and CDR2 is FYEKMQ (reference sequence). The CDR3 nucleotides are TGTGCCAGCAGCCCTCGCCCGGGGGGGCAAGAGACCCAGTACTTC. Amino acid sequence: CASSPRPGGQETQYF.